Listed below are T cell receptor beta chains from one sample, sequenced in a study of cytomegalovirus exposure and HLA in healthy donors. Profiling relied on immunoSEQ multiplex PCR, and the TCRdb table lists in-frame clones only, not all of them. The data show 200,000 to 250,000 clones, 80% to 85% seen once. Material: PBMCs. The receptor source for this set is a boy younger than 10 in good health and CMV-seronegative. The CDR3 runs from the conserved cysteine through the conserved F or W. Fields, in order: CDR3 length, J gene, clone size, V gene, D gene, CDR3 DNA, CDR3 protein. A D gene is named only where the DNA matches it firmly. Not every row has a clone size; where given, it reads once, few, many or a size class.

cdr3_length: 13; j_call: TRBJ1-5; clone_size: NA; v_call: TRBV4-1; d_call: NA; cdr3_nt: TGCGCCAGCAGCCAGACAGTTAATCAGCCCCAGCATTTT; cdr3_aa: CASSQTVNQPQHF
cdr3_length: 19; j_call: TRBJ2-1; clone_size: NA; v_call: TRBV4-2; d_call: TRBD2; cdr3_nt: TGTGCCAGCAGCCAAGATACAGCGGGGGGCCATCCTGGCTACAATGAGCAGTTCTTC; cdr3_aa: CASSQDTAGGHPGYNEQFF
cdr3_length: 17; j_call: TRBJ2-1; clone_size: few; v_call: TRBV29-1; d_call: TRBD1; cdr3_nt: TGCAGCGTTGTCGGGACAGGGGACCTCTGGGGGATGGATGAGCAGTTCTTC; cdr3_aa: CSVVGTGDLWGMDEQFF
cdr3_length: 15; j_call: TRBJ2-1; clone_size: NA; v_call: TRBV5-1; d_call: TRBD1; cdr3_nt: TGCGCCAGCAGCGACACAGGGGCCTCCTACAATGAGCAGTTCTTC; cdr3_aa: CASSDTGASYNEQFF
cdr3_length: 15; j_call: TRBJ2-1; clone_size: NA; v_call: TRBV5-1; d_call: NA; cdr3_nt: TGCGCCAGCAGCTGGGATTCAACTAGTACCAATGAGCAGTTCTTC; cdr3_aa: CASSWDSTSTNEQFF
cdr3_length: 14; j_call: TRBJ2-7; clone_size: once; v_call: TRBV7-9; d_call: NA; cdr3_nt: TGTGCCAGCAGCTTTCCCGGAGAACTCCGCGAGCAGTACTTC; cdr3_aa: CASSFPGELREQYF
cdr3_length: 14; j_call: TRBJ2-7; clone_size: few; v_call: TRBV5-3; d_call: NA; cdr3_nt: TGTGCCAGAAGGGTTCGAGGGCCTTCATACGAGCAGTACTTC; cdr3_aa: CARRVRGPSYEQYF
cdr3_length: 14; j_call: TRBJ1-1; clone_size: NA; v_call: TRBV5-4; d_call: NA; cdr3_nt: TGTGCCAGCAGCGCCAACACCATGAACACTGAAGCTTTCTTT; cdr3_aa: CASSANTMNTEAFF
cdr3_length: 15; j_call: TRBJ2-2; clone_size: NA; v_call: TRBV11-2; d_call: NA; cdr3_nt: TGTGCCAGCAGCTTTCCAGTAGGGGGCACCGGGGAGCTGTTTTTT; cdr3_aa: CASSFPVGGTGELFF
cdr3_length: 14; j_call: TRBJ2-3; clone_size: NA; v_call: TRBV5-6; d_call: TRBD2; cdr3_nt: TGTGCCAGCAGCTTTGCAGCGGGAGTCGATACGCAGTATTTT; cdr3_aa: CASSFAAGVDTQYF
cdr3_length: 11; j_call: TRBJ1-1; clone_size: NA; v_call: TRBV2; d_call: NA; cdr3_nt: TGTGCCAGCAATAGCTACGGTGAAGCTTTCTTT; cdr3_aa: CASNSYGEAFF
cdr3_length: 14; j_call: TRBJ2-7; clone_size: NA; v_call: TRBV5-1; d_call: TRBD2; cdr3_nt: TGCGCCAGCAGCTTGGAGGCTAGCGGGCACGAGCAGTACTTC; cdr3_aa: CASSLEASGHEQYF
cdr3_length: 14; j_call: TRBJ1-1; clone_size: NA; v_call: TRBV6-1; d_call: NA; cdr3_nt: TGTGCCAGCAGTGAAGGGCGGATGAACACTGAAGCTTTCTTT; cdr3_aa: CASSEGRMNTEAFF
cdr3_length: 12; j_call: TRBJ2-7; clone_size: NA; v_call: TRBV6-1; d_call: NA; cdr3_nt: TGTGCCAGCAGTGAAGTACTATACGAGCAGTACTTC; cdr3_aa: CASSEVLYEQYF
cdr3_length: 14; j_call: TRBJ2-7; clone_size: NA; v_call: TRBV7-9; d_call: NA; cdr3_nt: TGTGCCAGCAGCCCACTAGCTCGGGCCGACGAGCAGTACTTC; cdr3_aa: CASSPLARADEQYF
cdr3_length: 14; j_call: TRBJ1-2; clone_size: NA; v_call: TRBV6-5; d_call: NA; cdr3_nt: TGTGCCAGCAGTTACGGGTCAGGCGACTATGGCTACACCTTC; cdr3_aa: CASSYGSGDYGYTF
cdr3_length: 14; j_call: TRBJ2-2; clone_size: NA; v_call: TRBV6-5; d_call: TRBD1; cdr3_nt: TGTGCCAGCAGGCCAGGACAGGGCACCGGGGAGCTGTTTTTT; cdr3_aa: CASRPGQGTGELFF
cdr3_length: 15; j_call: TRBJ2-5; clone_size: NA; v_call: TRBV7-9; d_call: TRBD2; cdr3_nt: TGTGCCAGCAGCCTGCGACTAGCGGGAGAAGAGACCCAGTACTTC; cdr3_aa: CASSLRLAGEETQYF
cdr3_length: 15; j_call: TRBJ2-3; clone_size: NA; v_call: TRBV2; d_call: TRBD1; cdr3_nt: TGTGCCAGCAGGGGAGACAGGGCTAGCACAGATACGCAGTATTTT; cdr3_aa: CASRGDRASTDTQYF
cdr3_length: 18; j_call: TRBJ2-7; clone_size: once; v_call: TRBV5-4; d_call: TRBD2; cdr3_nt: TGTGCCAGCAGCTTGGAGGTCGGGAGGGCCAGTGGTGCCCACGAGCAGTACTTC; cdr3_aa: CASSLEVGRASGAHEQYF
cdr3_length: 17; j_call: TRBJ1-2; clone_size: NA; v_call: TRBV5-6; d_call: NA; cdr3_nt: TGTGCCAGCAGCTGGCCGTCGGCTGACACCCTCAACTATGGCTACACCTTC; cdr3_aa: CASSWPSADTLNYGYTF
cdr3_length: 14; j_call: TRBJ2-1; clone_size: NA; v_call: TRBV19; d_call: TRBD2; cdr3_nt: TGTGCCAGTACGCCTGGGGGGACTAGCGGGAGAAAGTTCTTC; cdr3_aa: CASTPGGTSGRKFF
cdr3_length: 15; j_call: TRBJ2-1; clone_size: NA; v_call: TRBV7-6; d_call: TRBD2; cdr3_nt: TGTGCCAGCAGCTTAGGCCAGCGGGAGTGGAATGAGCAGTTCTTC; cdr3_aa: CASSLGQREWNEQFF
cdr3_length: 16; j_call: TRBJ2-1; clone_size: NA; v_call: TRBV13; d_call: TRBD2; cdr3_nt: TGTGCCAGCAGCCTCGGGACTAGCGGGGCCCACAATGAGCAGTTCTTC; cdr3_aa: CASSLGTSGAHNEQFF
cdr3_length: 16; j_call: TRBJ2-1; clone_size: few; v_call: TRBV4-1; d_call: NA; cdr3_nt: TGCGCCAGCAGCCAAGGGAGGGCAGGGACGGACAATGAGCAGTTCTTC; cdr3_aa: CASSQGRAGTDNEQFF
cdr3_length: 11; j_call: TRBJ2-5; clone_size: once; v_call: TRBV29-1; d_call: NA; cdr3_nt: TGCAGCATAGGGCCGGGAGAGGCCCAGTACTTC; cdr3_aa: CSIGPGEAQYF
cdr3_length: 14; j_call: TRBJ1-4; clone_size: NA; v_call: TRBV7-9; d_call: NA; cdr3_nt: TGTGCCAGCAGCTCAAAGAACGGGGATGAAAAACTGTTTTTT; cdr3_aa: CASSSKNGDEKLFF
cdr3_length: 13; j_call: TRBJ2-2; clone_size: few; v_call: TRBV2; d_call: NA; cdr3_nt: TGTGCCAGCATGCGGGACAGTTCAGGGGAGCTGTTTTTT; cdr3_aa: CASMRDSSGELFF
cdr3_length: 12; j_call: TRBJ1-5; clone_size: NA; v_call: TRBV29-1; d_call: NA; cdr3_nt: TGCAGCGTTCAGATGGGCAATCAGCCCCAGCATTTT; cdr3_aa: CSVQMGNQPQHF
cdr3_length: 15; j_call: TRBJ2-1; clone_size: NA; v_call: TRBV6-6; d_call: TRBD2; cdr3_nt: TGTGCCAGCAGCCCCTCTCTAGCGGCCTACAATGAGCAGTTCTTC; cdr3_aa: CASSPSLAAYNEQFF
cdr3_length: 15; j_call: TRBJ2-1; clone_size: NA; v_call: TRBV9; d_call: TRBD2; cdr3_nt: TGTGCCAGCAGCGCCATAGCGGGGGGTAACAATGAGCAGTTCTTC; cdr3_aa: CASSAIAGGNNEQFF
cdr3_length: 13; j_call: TRBJ1-1; clone_size: once; v_call: TRBV6-1; d_call: NA; cdr3_nt: TGTGCCAGCATTACTACATCGGGGTGTGAAGCTTTCTTT; cdr3_aa: CASITTSGCEAFF
cdr3_length: 18; j_call: TRBJ1-1; clone_size: NA; v_call: TRBV11-1; d_call: TRBD1; cdr3_nt: TGTGCCAGCAGCCCACCCCGGACAGGGGGCGCGATTGGCACTGAAGCTTTCTTT; cdr3_aa: CASSPPRTGGAIGTEAFF
cdr3_length: 16; j_call: TRBJ1-2; clone_size: few; v_call: TRBV4-1; d_call: NA; cdr3_nt: TGCGCCAGCCGCCCTTTGGCGGGGGCGCAAGGCTATGGCTACACCTTC; cdr3_aa: CASRPLAGAQGYGYTF
cdr3_length: 14; j_call: TRBJ2-7; clone_size: NA; v_call: TRBV14; d_call: TRBD1; cdr3_nt: TGTGCCAGCAGCCAATTACAGGGGACCTACGAGCAGTACTTC; cdr3_aa: CASSQLQGTYEQYF
cdr3_length: 14; j_call: TRBJ2-2; clone_size: NA; v_call: TRBV21-1; d_call: NA; cdr3_nt: TGTGCCAGCAGCAAGGACACGAACACCGGGGAGCTGTTTTTT; cdr3_aa: CASSKDTNTGELFF
cdr3_length: 13; j_call: TRBJ1-6; clone_size: NA; v_call: TRBV27; d_call: NA; cdr3_nt: TGTGCCAGCAGTTCCAGGGGTAATTCACCCCTCCACTTT; cdr3_aa: CASSSRGNSPLHF
cdr3_length: 12; j_call: TRBJ2-7; clone_size: NA; v_call: TRBV28; d_call: NA; cdr3_nt: TGTGCCAGCAGTTTGACAGTCTACGAGCAGTACTTC; cdr3_aa: CASSLTVYEQYF
cdr3_length: 14; j_call: TRBJ2-1; clone_size: NA; v_call: TRBV25-1; d_call: TRBD2; cdr3_nt: TGTGCCAGCGGATCAACTAGCGGGGGAAGTGAGCAGTTCTTC; cdr3_aa: CASGSTSGGSEQFF
cdr3_length: 15; j_call: TRBJ2-3; clone_size: NA; v_call: TRBV4-1; d_call: NA; cdr3_nt: TGCGCCAGCAGCCAAGATGACGGGACTGCAGATACGCAGTATTTT; cdr3_aa: CASSQDDGTADTQYF
cdr3_length: 15; j_call: TRBJ2-7; clone_size: NA; v_call: TRBV30; d_call: TRBD1; cdr3_nt: TGTGCCTGGAGTAGGGTGGACAGGGGAAAGGGCGAGCAGTACTTC; cdr3_aa: CAWSRVDRGKGEQYF
cdr3_length: 13; j_call: TRBJ2-5; clone_size: NA; v_call: TRBV11-2; d_call: NA; cdr3_nt: TGTGCCAGCAGCTTAGGAACTGAAGAGACCCAGTACTTC; cdr3_aa: CASSLGTEETQYF
cdr3_length: 15; j_call: TRBJ1-5; clone_size: NA; v_call: TRBV19; d_call: TRBD1; cdr3_nt: TGTGCCAGTAGTGCCCGGGACAGCTGGGAACAGCCCCAGCATTTT; cdr3_aa: CASSARDSWEQPQHF
cdr3_length: 13; j_call: TRBJ1-2; clone_size: NA; v_call: TRBV7-3; d_call: TRBD1; cdr3_nt: TGTGCCAGCAGCCCAGGACAGGGATATGGCTACACCTTC; cdr3_aa: CASSPGQGYGYTF
cdr3_length: 15; j_call: TRBJ2-3; clone_size: NA; v_call: TRBV7-9; d_call: TRBD2; cdr3_nt: TGTGCCAGCAGCTCTAGCGGGGGGATCACAGATACGCAGTATTTT; cdr3_aa: CASSSSGGITDTQYF
cdr3_length: 14; j_call: TRBJ2-2; clone_size: NA; v_call: TRBV10-3; d_call: TRBD1; cdr3_nt: TGTGCCATCAGGCCGACAGGGACCACCGGGGAGCTGTTTTTT; cdr3_aa: CAIRPTGTTGELFF
cdr3_length: 13; j_call: TRBJ1-2; clone_size: once; v_call: TRBV6-1; d_call: TRBD1; cdr3_nt: TGTGCCAGCAGCCGGGACAGAAACTATGGCTACACCTTC; cdr3_aa: CASSRDRNYGYTF
cdr3_length: 14; j_call: TRBJ2-7; clone_size: NA; v_call: TRBV4-1; d_call: NA; cdr3_nt: TGCGCCAGCAGCCCCGGCGACAGGAACTACGAGCAGTACTTC; cdr3_aa: CASSPGDRNYEQYF
cdr3_length: 14; j_call: TRBJ2-7; clone_size: NA; v_call: TRBV7-8; d_call: NA; cdr3_nt: TGTGCCAGCAGCTTATACGGGGATCGCGACGAGCAGTACTTC; cdr3_aa: CASSLYGDRDEQYF
cdr3_length: 13; j_call: TRBJ1-1; clone_size: few; v_call: TRBV5-1; d_call: NA; cdr3_nt: TGCGCCAGCAGCTTCGGAGGGGACACTGAAGCTTTCTTT; cdr3_aa: CASSFGGDTEAFF
cdr3_length: 16; j_call: TRBJ2-6; clone_size: NA; v_call: TRBV2; d_call: NA; cdr3_nt: TGTGCCAGCAGTGCCCCCAGGGAAGCTGGGGCCAACGTCCTGACTTTC; cdr3_aa: CASSAPREAGANVLTF
cdr3_length: 14; j_call: TRBJ2-1; clone_size: NA; v_call: TRBV10-1; d_call: NA; cdr3_nt: TGCGCCAGCAGTGCGCTAGTGGACTACAATGAGCAGTTCTTC; cdr3_aa: CASSALVDYNEQFF
cdr3_length: 10; j_call: TRBJ1-1; clone_size: NA; v_call: TRBV29-1; d_call: NA; cdr3_nt: TGCAGCGTTTCGTTTCAGGGTAATTTCTTT; cdr3_aa: CSVSFQGNFF
cdr3_length: 14; j_call: TRBJ2-7; clone_size: NA; v_call: TRBV6-6; d_call: NA; cdr3_nt: TGTGCCAGCAGTTATCATAAAAGCTCCTACGAGCAGTACTTC; cdr3_aa: CASSYHKSSYEQYF
cdr3_length: 13; j_call: TRBJ2-2; clone_size: NA; v_call: TRBV30; d_call: TRBD1; cdr3_nt: TGTGCCTGGAGTCCCACAGGGGTCGGGGAGCTGTTTTTT; cdr3_aa: CAWSPTGVGELFF